This passage covers 6 T cell receptor beta chains from one sample sequenced in a study of blood T cell repertoires in COVID-19 (dated by TCRdb to the early 2020s). The library was produced with the immunoSEQ multiplex PCR assay. What TCRdb holds here is the immuneACCESS table cut down to in-frame rearrangements. Part of the clones is not present; checked against another copy, under half of the missing clones reflect an unresolved V gene, and the others are unexplained. In all, the sample holds more than 150,000 clones, and about 86% of those were seen once. The top ten constitute approximately 14% of the sample. The sample was peripheral blood. The receptors originated from a man aged 25-40 years with active or convalescent COVID-19.

The rearrangement joins TRBV7-9 to TRBJ1-2; 9 bases fit TRBD1. The CDR3 contains 14 residues. J lost 3 bases, V lost 5 bases, and 4 bases had no gene match. The germline V gene has CDR1 SEHNR and CDR2 FQNEAQ (reference sequence). Here the CDR3 reads CASSPGQGYYGYTF. The CDR3 DNA is TGTGCCAGCAGCCCGGGACAGGGTTACTATGGCTACACCTTC. The entire variable domain, with the rest obtained from reference TRBV7-9 and TRBJ1-2, is as follows: DTGVSQNPRHKITKRGQNVTFRCDPISEHNRLYWYRQTLGQGPEFLTYFQNEAQLEKSRLLSDRFSAERPKGSFSTLEIQRTEQGDSAMYLCASSPGQGYYGYTFGSGTRLTVV.

V and J are TRBV4-1 and TRBJ1-1; 11 bases align to TRBD1. The junction had 7 bases not matched to a gene; V was cut back by 4 bases and J by 3 bases. The CDR3 covers 16 residues. Germline V CDR1 and CDR2: MGHRA, YSYEKL. The CDR3, as DNA: TGCGCCAGCAGCCGCCTCCCGGGACAGGGGGACACTGAAGCTTTCTTT. This translates into CASSRLPGQGDTEAFF.

V usage is TRBV4-2 and J usage is TRBJ1-2, with 8 bases identical to TRBD1. V shed 1 base, J shed 7 bases, and the junction held 8 bases outside the gene matches. The CDR3 runs 15 residues. CDR1 is LGHNA, CDR2 YNFKEQ, per germline. CDR3 DNA: TGTGCCAGCAGCCAAGTTGAAAGACAGGGGACTGGCTACACCTTC. This codes for CASSQVERQGTGYTF.

In DNA, the CDR3 is TGTGCCAGCAGTGTAGGACCGGGGAAAGAGTATGGCTACACCTTC. It is translated as CASSVGPGKEYGYTF. The J gene is TRBJ1-2, the V gene TRBV6-4; D ambiguous. Germline CDR1 reads MRHNA; CDR2 reads SNTAGT. This CDR3 has 15 amino acids. The ends were cut back, 4 bases at V and 5 bases at J, with 17 bases in the middle.

The J gene is TRBJ1-1, the V gene TRBV2, with TRBD1 as a possible D gene (5 bases). Germline V lookup: CDR1 SNHLY, CDR2 FYNNEI. The CDR3 consists of 14 residues. V dropped 10 bases and J dropped 0 bases, with 15 bases sitting between them. The CDR3 protein is CATGKRQLNTEAFF. For the CDR3, the DNA is TGTGCCACCGGAAAGCGACAGTTGAACACTGAAGCTTTCTTT. The variable domain in full, completed from reference TRBV2 and TRBJ1-1, reads EPEVTQTPSHQVTQMGQEVILRCVPISNHLYFYWYRQILGQKVEFLVSFYNNEISEKSEIFDDQFSVERPDGSNFTLKIRSTKLEDSAMYFCATGKRQLNTEAFFGQGTRLTVV.

This rearrangement joins TRBV29-1 to TRBJ1-2, with 12 bases lining up with TRBD1. V shed 3 bases, J shed 6 bases, and the junction held 2 bases outside the gene matches. From germline, CDR1 is SQVTM and CDR2 ANQGSEA. The CDR3 is made up of 13 amino acids. The CDR3 sequence: CSVEGQGADGYTF. The CDR3 DNA sequence: TGCAGCGTTGAGGGACAGGGGGCGGATGGCTACACCTTC.